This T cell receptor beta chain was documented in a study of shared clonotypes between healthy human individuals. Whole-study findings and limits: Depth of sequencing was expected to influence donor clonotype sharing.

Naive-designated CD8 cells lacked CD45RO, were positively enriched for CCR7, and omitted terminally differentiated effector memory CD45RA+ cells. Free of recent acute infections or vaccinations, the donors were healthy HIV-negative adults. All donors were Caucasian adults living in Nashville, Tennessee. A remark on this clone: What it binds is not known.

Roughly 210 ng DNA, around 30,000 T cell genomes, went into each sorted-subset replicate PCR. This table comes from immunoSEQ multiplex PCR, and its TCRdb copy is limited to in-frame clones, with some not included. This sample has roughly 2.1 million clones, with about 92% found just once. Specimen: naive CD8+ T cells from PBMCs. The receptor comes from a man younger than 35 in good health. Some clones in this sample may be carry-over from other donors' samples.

The CDR3 sequence: CSVEPASGNTDTQYF. The CDR3 nucleotides read TGCAGCGTTGAACCCGCTAGCGGGAACACAGATACGCAGTATTTT. The chain carries TRBV29-1 and TRBJ2-3, with 9 nucleotides matching TRBD2. Trimming took 2 bases from V and 2 from J; bases not matched to a gene: 5. The germline V gene encodes CDR1 SQVTM and CDR2 ANQGSEA. The CDR3 has 15 amino acids.